This T cell receptor beta chain was obtained from a study of blood T cell repertoires in COVID-19. The data were produced by immunoSEQ multiplex PCR, yet TCRdb's version contains in-frame clones alone and is incomplete. This sample has 99,000 or so clones, with approximately 84% found just once. The sequence derives from a man in his sixties with acute or convalescent COVID-19. Sequenced sample: peripheral blood.

CDR3 in amino acids: CATSDLGTSGSNEQFF. CDR3 DNA sequence: TGTGCCACCAGTGATTTGGGGACTAGCGGGAGTAATGAGCAGTTCTTC. This sequence joins TRBV24-1 and TRBJ2-1, with 14 bases fitting TRBD2. Germline V gene lookup returns CDR1 KGHDR and CDR2 SFDVKD. With 0 bases clipped from V and 7 bases from J, the junction kept 1 base outside the gene matches. CDR3 size: 16 residues.